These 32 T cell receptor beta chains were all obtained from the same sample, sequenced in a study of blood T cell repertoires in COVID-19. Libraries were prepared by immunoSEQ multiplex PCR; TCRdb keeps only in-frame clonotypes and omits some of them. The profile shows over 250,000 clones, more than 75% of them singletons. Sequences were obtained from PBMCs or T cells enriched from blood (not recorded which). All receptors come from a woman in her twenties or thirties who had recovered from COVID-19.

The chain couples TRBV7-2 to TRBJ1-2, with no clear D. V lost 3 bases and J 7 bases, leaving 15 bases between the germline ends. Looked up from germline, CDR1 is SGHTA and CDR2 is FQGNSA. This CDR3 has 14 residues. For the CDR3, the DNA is TGTGCCAGCAGCTTGGAGGGCGAGATTCGTGGCTACACCTTC. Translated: CASSLEGEIRGYTF.

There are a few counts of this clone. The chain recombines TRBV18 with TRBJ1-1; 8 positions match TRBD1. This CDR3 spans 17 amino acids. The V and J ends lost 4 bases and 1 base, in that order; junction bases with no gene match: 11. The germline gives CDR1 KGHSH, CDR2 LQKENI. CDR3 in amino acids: CASSLGQGIVENTEAFF. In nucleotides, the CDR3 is TGTGCCAGCTCACTCGGACAGGGAATAGTAGAGAACACTGAAGCTTTCTTT.

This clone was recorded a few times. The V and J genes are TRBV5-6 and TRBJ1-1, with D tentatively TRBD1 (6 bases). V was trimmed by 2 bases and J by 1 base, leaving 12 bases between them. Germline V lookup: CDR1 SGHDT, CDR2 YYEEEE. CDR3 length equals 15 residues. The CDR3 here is CASSFDRFANTEAFF. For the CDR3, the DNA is TGTGCCAGCAGCTTCGACAGGTTTGCGAACACTGAAGCTTTCTTT.

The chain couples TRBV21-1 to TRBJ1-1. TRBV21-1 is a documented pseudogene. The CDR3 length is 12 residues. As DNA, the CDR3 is TGTGCCAGCAGCAACGCTCGGACTGAAGCTTTCTTT. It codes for CASSNARTEAFF.

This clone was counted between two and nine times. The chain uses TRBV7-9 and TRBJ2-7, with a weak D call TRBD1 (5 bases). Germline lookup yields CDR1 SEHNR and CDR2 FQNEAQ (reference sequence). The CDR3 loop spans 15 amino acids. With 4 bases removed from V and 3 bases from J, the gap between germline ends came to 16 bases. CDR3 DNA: TGTGCCAGCAGCTGGCAGGGTGCTTCTGTCTACGAGCAGTACTTC. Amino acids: CASSWQGASVYEQYF.

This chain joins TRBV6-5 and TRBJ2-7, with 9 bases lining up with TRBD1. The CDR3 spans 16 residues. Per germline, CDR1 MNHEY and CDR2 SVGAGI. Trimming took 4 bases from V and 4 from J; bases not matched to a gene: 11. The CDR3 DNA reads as TGTGCCAGCAGTTCCGTCTCTGGGACAGGGCGGTACGAGCAGTACTTC. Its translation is CASSSVSGTGRYEQYF.

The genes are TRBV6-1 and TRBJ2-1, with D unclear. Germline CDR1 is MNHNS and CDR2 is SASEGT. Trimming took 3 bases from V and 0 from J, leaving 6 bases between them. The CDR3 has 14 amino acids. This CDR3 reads CASSELISYNEQFF. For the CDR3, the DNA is TGTGCCAGCAGTGAGCTAATCTCCTACAATGAGCAGTTCTTC.

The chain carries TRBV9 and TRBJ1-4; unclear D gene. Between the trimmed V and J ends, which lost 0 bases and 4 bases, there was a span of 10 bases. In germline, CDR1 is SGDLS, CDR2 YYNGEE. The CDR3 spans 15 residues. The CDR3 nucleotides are TGTGCCAGCAGCGTAGACGGACTCCTTAATGAAAAACTGTTTTTT. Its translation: CASSVDGLLNEKLFF. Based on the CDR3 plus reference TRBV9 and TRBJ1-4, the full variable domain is DSGVTQTPKHLITATGQRVTLRCSPRSGDLSVYWYQQSLDQGLQFLIQYYNGEERAKGNILERFSAQQFPDLHSELNLSSLELGDSALYFCASSVDGLLNEKLFFGSGTQLSVL.

The CDR3 loop reads CASSMTGQGANVLTF. CDR3 DNA: TGTGCCAGTAGTATGACAGGGCAAGGGGCCAACGTCCTGACTTTC. The chain uses TRBV19 and TRBJ2-6, with 7 bases that match TRBD1. CDR3 length equals 15 residues. The V gene's germline CDR1 is LNHDA and CDR2 SQIVND (reference sequence). The trim removed 3 bases at V and 4 bases at J, leaving 3 bases unmatched.

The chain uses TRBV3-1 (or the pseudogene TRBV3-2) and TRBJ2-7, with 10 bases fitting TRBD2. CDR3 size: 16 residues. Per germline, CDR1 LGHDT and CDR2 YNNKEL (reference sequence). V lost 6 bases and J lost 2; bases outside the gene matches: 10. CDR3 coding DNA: TGTGCCAGCAGTCGACCAAAGCGGGGGGGCCCCTACGAGCAGTACTTC. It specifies CASSRPKRGGPYEQYF.

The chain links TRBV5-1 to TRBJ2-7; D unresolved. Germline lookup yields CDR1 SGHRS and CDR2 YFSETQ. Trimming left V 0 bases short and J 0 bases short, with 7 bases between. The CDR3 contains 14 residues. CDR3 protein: CASSLVSVSYEQYF. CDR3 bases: TGCGCCAGCAGCTTGGTTTCAGTCTCCTACGAGCAGTACTTC.

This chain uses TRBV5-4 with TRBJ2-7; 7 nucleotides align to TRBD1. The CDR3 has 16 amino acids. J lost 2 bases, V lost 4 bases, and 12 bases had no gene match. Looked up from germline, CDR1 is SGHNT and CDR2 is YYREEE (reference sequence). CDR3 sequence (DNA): TGTGCCAGCAGCCCCCGCCGGGACAGAGGCACCTACGAGCAGTACTTC. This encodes CASSPRRDRGTYEQYF. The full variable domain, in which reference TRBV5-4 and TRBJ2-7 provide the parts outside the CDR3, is ETGVTQSPTHLIKTRGQQVTLRCSSQSGHNTVSWYQQALGQGPQFIFQYYREEENGRGNFPPRFSGLQFPNYSSELNVNALELDDSALYLCASSPRRDRGTYEQYFGPGTRLTVT.

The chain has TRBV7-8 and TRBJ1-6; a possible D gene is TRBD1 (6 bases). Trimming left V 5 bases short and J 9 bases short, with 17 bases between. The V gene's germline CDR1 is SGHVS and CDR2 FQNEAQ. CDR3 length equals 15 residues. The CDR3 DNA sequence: TGTGCCAGCAGCATGAAGGGGGGGGAGGGTTCACCCCTCCACTTT. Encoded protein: CASSMKGGEGSPLHF.

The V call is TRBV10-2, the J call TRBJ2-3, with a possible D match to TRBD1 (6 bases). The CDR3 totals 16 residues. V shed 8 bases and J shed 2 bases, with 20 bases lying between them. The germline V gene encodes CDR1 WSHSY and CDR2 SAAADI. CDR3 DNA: TGCGCCAGCGGGGCTTACAGGGCATCCAACACAGATACGCAGTATTTT. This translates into CASGAYRASNTDTQYF.

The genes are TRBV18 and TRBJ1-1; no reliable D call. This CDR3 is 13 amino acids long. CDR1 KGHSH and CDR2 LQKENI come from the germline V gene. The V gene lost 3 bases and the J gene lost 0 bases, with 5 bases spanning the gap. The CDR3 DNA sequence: TGTGCCAGCTCACCGGCGGTGAACACTGAAGCTTTCTTT. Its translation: CASSPAVNTEAFF.

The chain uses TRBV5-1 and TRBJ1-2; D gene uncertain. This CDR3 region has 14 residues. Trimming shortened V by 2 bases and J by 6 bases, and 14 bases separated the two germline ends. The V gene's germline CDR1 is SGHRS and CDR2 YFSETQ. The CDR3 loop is CASSLGGLGDGYTF. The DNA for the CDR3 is TGCGCCAGCAGCTTAGGAGGCCTCGGTGATGGCTACACCTTC.

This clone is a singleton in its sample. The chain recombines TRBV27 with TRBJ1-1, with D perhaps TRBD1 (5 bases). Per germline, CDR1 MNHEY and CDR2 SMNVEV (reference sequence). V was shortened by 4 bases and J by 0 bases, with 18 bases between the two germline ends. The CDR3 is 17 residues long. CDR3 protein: CASSYGGGWRVNTEAFF. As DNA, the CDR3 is TGTGCCAGCAGTTACGGGGGGGGATGGAGGGTGAACACTGAAGCTTTCTTT.

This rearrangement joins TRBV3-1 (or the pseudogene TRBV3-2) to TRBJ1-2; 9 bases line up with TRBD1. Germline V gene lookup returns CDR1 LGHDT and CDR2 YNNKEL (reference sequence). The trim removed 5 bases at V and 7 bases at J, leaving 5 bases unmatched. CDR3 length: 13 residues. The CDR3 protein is CASSYRGQGGYTF. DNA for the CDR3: TGTGCCAGCAGCTACAGGGGGCAGGGTGGCTACACCTTC.

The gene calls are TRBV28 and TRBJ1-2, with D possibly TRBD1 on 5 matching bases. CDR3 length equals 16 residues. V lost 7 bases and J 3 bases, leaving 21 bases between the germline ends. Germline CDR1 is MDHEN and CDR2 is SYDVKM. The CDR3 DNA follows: TGTGCCAGCACCTGGGTGGCGGGGGGAGAGGACTATGGCTACACCTTC. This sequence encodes CASTWVAGGEDYGYTF.

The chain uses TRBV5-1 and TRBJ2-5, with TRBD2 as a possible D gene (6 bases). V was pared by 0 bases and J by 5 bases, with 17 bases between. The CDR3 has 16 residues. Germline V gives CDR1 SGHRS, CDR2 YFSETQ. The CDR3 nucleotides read TGCGCCAGCAGCTTGGGTCAGCGGGTGGTCGGGGAGACCCAGTACTTC. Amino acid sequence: CASSLGQRVVGETQYF.

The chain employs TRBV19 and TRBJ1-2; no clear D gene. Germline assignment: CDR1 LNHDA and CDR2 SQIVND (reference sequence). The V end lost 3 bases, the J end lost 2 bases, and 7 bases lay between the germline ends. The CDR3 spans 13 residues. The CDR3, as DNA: TGTGCCAGTAGTATGGTGCGGAACTATGGCTACACCTTC. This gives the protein CASSMVRNYGYTF.

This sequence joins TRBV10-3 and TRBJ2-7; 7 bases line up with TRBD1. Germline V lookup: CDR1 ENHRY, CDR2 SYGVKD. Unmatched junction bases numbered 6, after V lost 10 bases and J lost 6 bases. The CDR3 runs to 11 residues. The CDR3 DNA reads TGTGCCACCCACAGGGGTGGCGAGCAGTACTTC. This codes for CATHRGGEQYF.

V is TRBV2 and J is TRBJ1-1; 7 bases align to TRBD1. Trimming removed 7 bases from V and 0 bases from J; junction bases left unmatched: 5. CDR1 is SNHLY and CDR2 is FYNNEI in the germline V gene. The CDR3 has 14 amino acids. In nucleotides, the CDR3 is TGTGCCAGCACCATGACAGGGTTGAACACTGAAGCTTTCTTT. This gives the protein CASTMTGLNTEAFF. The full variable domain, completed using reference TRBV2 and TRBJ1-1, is EPEVTQTPSHQVTQMGQEVILRCVPISNHLYFYWYRQILGQKVEFLVSFYNNEISEKSEIFDDQFSVERPDGSNFTLKIRSTKLEDSAMYFCASTMTGLNTEAFFGQGTRLTVV.

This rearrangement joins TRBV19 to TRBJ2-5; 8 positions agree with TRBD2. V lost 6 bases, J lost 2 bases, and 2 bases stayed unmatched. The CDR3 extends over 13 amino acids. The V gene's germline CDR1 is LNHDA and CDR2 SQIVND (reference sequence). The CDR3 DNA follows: TGTGCCAGTAGAGTAGCGGGGCAAGAGACCCAGTACTTC. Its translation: CASRVAGQETQYF.

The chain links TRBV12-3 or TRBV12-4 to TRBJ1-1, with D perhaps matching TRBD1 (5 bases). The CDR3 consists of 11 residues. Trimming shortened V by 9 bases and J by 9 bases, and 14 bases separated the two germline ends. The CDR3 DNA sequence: TGTGCCAGTCGCAGGGACTACCAAGCTTTCTTT. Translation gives CASRRDYQAFF.

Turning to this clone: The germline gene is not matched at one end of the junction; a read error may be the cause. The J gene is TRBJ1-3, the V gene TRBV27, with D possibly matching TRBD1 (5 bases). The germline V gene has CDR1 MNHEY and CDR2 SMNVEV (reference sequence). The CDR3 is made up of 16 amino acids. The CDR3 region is CASRAGQLALWKHHIF. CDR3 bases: TGTGCCAGCAGGGCGGGGCAGCTCGCTCTCTGGAAACACCATATATTT.

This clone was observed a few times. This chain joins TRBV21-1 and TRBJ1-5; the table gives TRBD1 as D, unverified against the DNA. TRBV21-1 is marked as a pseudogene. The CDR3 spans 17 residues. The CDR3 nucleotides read TGTGCCAGCAGCAAAGCGGATGAGGGGGCGCAAAGTCAGCCCCAGCATTTT. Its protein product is CASSKADEGAQSQPQHF.

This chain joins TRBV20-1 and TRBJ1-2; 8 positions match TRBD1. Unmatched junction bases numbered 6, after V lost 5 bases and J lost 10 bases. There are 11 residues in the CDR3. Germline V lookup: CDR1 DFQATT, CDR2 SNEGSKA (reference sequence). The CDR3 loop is CSAGQGLDYTF. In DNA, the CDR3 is TGCAGTGCTGGACAGGGATTGGACTACACCTTC.

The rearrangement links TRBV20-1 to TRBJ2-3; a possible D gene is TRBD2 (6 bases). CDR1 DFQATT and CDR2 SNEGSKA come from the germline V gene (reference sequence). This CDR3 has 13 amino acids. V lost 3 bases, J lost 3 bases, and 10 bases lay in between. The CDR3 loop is CSASSTRTDTQYF. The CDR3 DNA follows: TGCAGTGCTAGTTCGACTAGGACAGATACGCAGTATTTT.

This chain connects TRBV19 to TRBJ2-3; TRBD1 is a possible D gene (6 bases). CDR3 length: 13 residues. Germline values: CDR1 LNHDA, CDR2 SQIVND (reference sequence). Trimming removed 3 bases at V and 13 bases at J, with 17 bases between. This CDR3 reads CASSIDRRTPEYF. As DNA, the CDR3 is TGTGCCAGTAGTATCGACAGGCGTACCCCGGAGTATTTT.

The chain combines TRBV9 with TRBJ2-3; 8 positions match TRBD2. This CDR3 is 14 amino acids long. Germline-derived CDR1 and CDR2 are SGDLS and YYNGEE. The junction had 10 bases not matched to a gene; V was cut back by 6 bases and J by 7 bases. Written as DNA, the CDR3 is TGTGCCAGCACGGAGGGGGTAGCGGGGCATACGCAGTATTTT. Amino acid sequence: CASTEGVAGHTQYF.

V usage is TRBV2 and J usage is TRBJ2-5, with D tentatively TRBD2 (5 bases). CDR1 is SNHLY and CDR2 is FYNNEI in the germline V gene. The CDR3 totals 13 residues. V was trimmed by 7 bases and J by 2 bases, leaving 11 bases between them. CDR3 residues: CASMEAEQETQYF. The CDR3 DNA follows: TGTGCCAGCATGGAGGCAGAGCAAGAGACCCAGTACTTC.